This T cell receptor (beta chain) was sequenced during a study of beta chain features in type 1 diabetes. Notes on the study in general: For patients and controls alike, PCR might favor shorter templates to the same degree. For patients, the naive, central memory and Treg TCRB repertoires appeared more alike than for healthy donors. Among all four CD4+ subsets, Type 1 diabetes patients had TCRB CDR3s that were moderately but significantly shorter.

Sorting based on CD45RO/CCR7/CD25/CD127/CD95/CD27 separated CD4+ naive, central memory, regulatory and stem cell-like memory cells. Expressed TCRB transcripts were sequenced after all isolated RNA was converted to cDNA. The method was immunoSEQ multiplex PCR; TCRdb's version includes in-frame clones alone and lacks a portion of them. The sample contains around 200,000 clones, approximately 13% of which appear only once. CDR3 length equals 10 residues. Germline CDR1 and CDR2: DFQATT and SNEGSKA (reference sequence). The ends were cut back, 7 bases at V and 7 bases at J, with 8 bases in the middle. The table lists this clone with a few counts. No antigen is known for it.

This clonotype was obtained from a woman under 30 in good health. The sequenced material came from central memory CD4+ T cells from blood. This chain uses TRBV20-1 with TRBJ2-1; D gene unclear. The CDR3 loop is CSGPENEQFF. As DNA, the CDR3 is TGCAGTGGTCCCGAGAATGAGCAGTTCTTC.